The clone carrying this TCR beta chain was observed a handful of times. Antigen specificity is unknown. Both 60 Vbeta primers and 13 Jbeta primers went into the PCR. Some clones are missing from TCRdb's copy, which holds only in-frame ones; the method was immunoSEQ multiplex PCR. Of about 120,000 clones listed, roughly three quarters are singletons. The sample is drawn from a study of cytomegalovirus exposure and HLA in healthy donors. V was shortened by 4 bases and J by 5 bases, with 7 bases between the two germline ends. Per germline, CDR1 ENHRY and CDR2 SYGVKD. The CDR3 is 12 residues long. Notes on the study in general: Upon later analysis, TCR association rates were observed to vary by HLA locus, being highest for DRB1 and lowest for HLA-C. In vitro checks showed that three CMV-associated chains really do target CMV antigens. Some V segments could not be told apart, so they were left out, TRBV6-2 and TRBV6-3 among them.

What was sequenced was PBMCs. This receptor was identified in a woman aged 18-30 years in good health and CMV-seronegative. The chain carries TRBV10-3 and TRBJ2-3; D remains unclear. CDR3 sequence: CAISVTGDTQYF. In DNA, the CDR3 is TGTGCCATCAGTGTTACTGGAGATACGCAGTATTTT.